This TCR beta chain was recovered during a study of regulatory T cells in long-lasting Graves disease. Study context: Freshly diagnosed Graves' patients had used antithyroid drugs for under 3 months.

Time point indicated: newly diagnosed GD, antithyroid drugs for less than 3 months. Researchers made the TCR library from RNA that was extracted from PBMCs. For TCR beta, libraries came from iRepertoire HTBI primers and Arm-PCR of CDR3 regions. TCRdb reprocessed the multiplex PCR reads with MiXCR, giving one entry per CDR3 protein. The sample lists roughly 500,000 distinct CDR3 sequences, 13% occurring once. These same records also appear under a second study, on T cells in Graves' hyperthyroidism and ophthalmopathy. From that report: Absent ophthalmopathy progression within 18 months defined stable Graves' hyperthyroidism.

The TCR sequence derives from a man aged 25-40 years with Graves disease. Sample: peripheral blood mononuclear cells (PBMCs), taken at new diagnosis, from a patient treated with antithyroid drugs.

CDR3 in amino acids: CSARASGSGTDTQYF. In nucleotides, the CDR3 is TGCAGTGCTAGGGCAAGCGGGAGTGGAACAGATACGCAGTATTTT. This sequence joins TRBV20-1 and TRBJ2-3; 8 positions agree with TRBD2. From germline, CDR1 is DFQATT and CDR2 SNEGSKA (reference sequence). This CDR3 is 15 amino acids long. V trimming: 3 bases; J trimming: 3 bases; junction bases outside the gene matches: 8.